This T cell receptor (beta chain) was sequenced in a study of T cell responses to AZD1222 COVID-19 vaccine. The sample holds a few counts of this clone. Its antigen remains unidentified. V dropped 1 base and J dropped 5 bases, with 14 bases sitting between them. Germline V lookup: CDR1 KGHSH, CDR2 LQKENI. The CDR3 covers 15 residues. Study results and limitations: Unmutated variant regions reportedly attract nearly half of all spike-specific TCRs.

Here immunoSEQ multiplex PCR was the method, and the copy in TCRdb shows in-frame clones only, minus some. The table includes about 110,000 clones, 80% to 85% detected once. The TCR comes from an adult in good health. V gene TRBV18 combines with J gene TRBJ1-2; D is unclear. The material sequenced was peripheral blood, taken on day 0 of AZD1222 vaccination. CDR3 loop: CASSPQAQETYGYTF. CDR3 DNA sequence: TGTGCCAGCTCACCACAAGCTCAAGAGACATATGGCTACACCTTC.